The sequence of this TCR beta chain was determined in a study of blood T cell repertoires in COVID-19. Study context: COVID-19 samples, acute and convalescent, were from the United States, Italy and Spain. The analysed material was cDNA or gDNA that came from T cells, B-cell-depleted T cells, or PBMCs.

The CDR3 is 13 amino acids. Germline V gene sequence: CDR1 SNHLY, CDR2 FYNNEI. The V end was cut by 4 bases, the J end by 3 bases, with 6 bases between. Original processing methods: Amplification from reference gene primers served as the basis for estimated nucleated cell counts. Sequencing used immunoSEQ multiplex PCR; TCRdb keeps in-frame clones, though not all of them. That table is the source of V, J and clone size, and D and trimming were worked out from the DNA. The data contain 200,000 or so clones, about nine tenths of them singletons. The sequence was obtained from a woman aged 60-75 years with acute or convalescent COVID-19. The chain links TRBV2 to TRBJ2-2; D is possibly TRBD1 (5 bases). Sequencing was performed on peripheral blood. The CDR3 region is CASSVGDTGELFF. The CDR3, as DNA: TGTGCCAGCAGTGTAGGGGACACCGGGGAGCTGTTTTTT.